The present TCR beta chain was sequenced within a study of CD4+ T cells in melanoma. Overall study results and limits: CD8+ T cell, macrophage and B cell function reportedly correlated with neoantigen-specific CD4+ T cells. Neoantigen-specific CD4+ T cells in melanoma reportedly had diverse differentiation states.

The data were produced by immunoSEQ multiplex PCR, yet TCRdb's version contains in-frame clones alone and is incomplete. The sample shows about 140,000 clones, roughly 91% of them seen only once. Trimming took 1 base from V and 1 from J, leaving 13 bases between them. The length of the CDR3 is 16 residues. Germline V gene data show CDR1 as SEHNR and CDR2 as FQNEAQ (reference sequence). This clone was picked up one time. Its antigen remains unidentified. This chain joins TRBV7-9 and TRBJ2-5; TRBD1 is a possible D gene (6 bases). This TCR derives from a human donor with melanoma. The CDR3 protein is CASSLGAGTPQETQYF. DNA for the CDR3: TGTGCCAGCAGCTTAGGTGCCGGGACACCCCAAGAGACCCAGTACTTC. The complete variable domain, with remaining parts taken from reference TRBV7-9 and TRBJ2-5, reads DTGVSQNPRHKITKRGQNVTFRCDPISEHNRLYWYRQTLGQGPEFLTYFQNEAQLEKSRLLSDRFSAERPKGSFSTLEIQRTEQGDSAMYLCASSLGAGTPQETQYFGPGTRLLVL.